The present T cell receptor beta chain was sequenced within a study of blood T cell repertoires in COVID-19. About the research overall: Samples of COVID-19 (acute and convalescent) were obtained from the United States, Italy and Spain. PBMCs, B-cell-depleted T cells, or T cells provided the cDNA or gDNA that made up the material.

Germline values: CDR1 MNHEY, CDR2 SVGEGT. The CDR3 covers 18 residues. V was clipped by 5 bases and J by 3 bases; unmatched bases: 9. As processed by the authors: Reference gene primer amplification yielded estimated nucleated cell counts. Sequenced by immunoSEQ multiplex PCR; TCRdb stores in-frame clones only, minus some. V and J calls and clone size are those listed in that table; D and trimming were worked out from the DNA. Of 210,000 or so clones detected, about 83% appear once; the ten largest clones hold 2.9%. Sequenced input: peripheral blood. The gene calls are TRBV6-2 or TRBV6-3 and TRBJ2-2; 13 bases align to TRBD2. The origin of this receptor is a man aged 45-65 years with active or convalescent COVID-19. The CDR3: CASSPGTSGALDTGELFF. In DNA form, the CDR3 reads TGTGCCAGCAGTCCCGGGACTAGCGGGGCGTTAGACACCGGGGAGCTGTTTTTT.